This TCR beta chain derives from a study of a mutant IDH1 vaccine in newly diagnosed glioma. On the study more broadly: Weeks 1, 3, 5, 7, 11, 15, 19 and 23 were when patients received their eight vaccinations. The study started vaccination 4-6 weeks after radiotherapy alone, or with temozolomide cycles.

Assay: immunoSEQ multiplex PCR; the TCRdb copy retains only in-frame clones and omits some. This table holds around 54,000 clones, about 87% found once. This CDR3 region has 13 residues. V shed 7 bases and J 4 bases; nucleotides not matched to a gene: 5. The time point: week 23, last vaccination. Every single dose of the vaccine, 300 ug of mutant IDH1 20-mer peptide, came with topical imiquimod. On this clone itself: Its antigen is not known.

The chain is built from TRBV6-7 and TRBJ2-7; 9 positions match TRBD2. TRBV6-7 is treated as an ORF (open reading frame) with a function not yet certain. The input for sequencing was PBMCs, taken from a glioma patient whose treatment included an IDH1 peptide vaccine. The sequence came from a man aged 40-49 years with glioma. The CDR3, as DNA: TGTGCCAGCATGGCTAGCGGGACTTACGAGCAGTACTTC. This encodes CASMASGTYEQYF.